This TCR beta chain originates from a study of T cells in Graves' hyperthyroidism and ophthalmopathy. Study results and limitations: Blood shared most expanded thyroid clonotypes above 0.001.

RNA transcripts served as the template for amplifying TCR beta CDR3 regions. RT-PCR in the first round (using the HTBI primer set) targeted the TCR CDR3. One entry per CDR3 protein, called by TCRdb with MiXCR from the multiplex PCR reads. Among hundreds of thousands of distinct CDR3 sequences listed, over 35% were seen once. Worth noting for this clonotype: Its antigen is not known. This could be a read error, since a much larger clone is one nucleotide away.

The J segment lost 6 bases and the V segment lost 6 bases, leaving 6 bases of the junction unmatched. CDR1 is MGHDK, CDR2 SYGVNS, per germline. The CDR3 spans 13 residues. The specimen sequenced was blood. The sequence was obtained from a young man with Graves' hyperthyroidism. The rearrangement joins TRBV25-1 to TRBJ2-5; the match to TRBD1 covers 8 bases. CDR3 protein: CASSQQGGKTQYF. CDR3 in DNA: TGTGCCAGCAGCCAACAGGGGGGAAAGACCCAGTACTTC.